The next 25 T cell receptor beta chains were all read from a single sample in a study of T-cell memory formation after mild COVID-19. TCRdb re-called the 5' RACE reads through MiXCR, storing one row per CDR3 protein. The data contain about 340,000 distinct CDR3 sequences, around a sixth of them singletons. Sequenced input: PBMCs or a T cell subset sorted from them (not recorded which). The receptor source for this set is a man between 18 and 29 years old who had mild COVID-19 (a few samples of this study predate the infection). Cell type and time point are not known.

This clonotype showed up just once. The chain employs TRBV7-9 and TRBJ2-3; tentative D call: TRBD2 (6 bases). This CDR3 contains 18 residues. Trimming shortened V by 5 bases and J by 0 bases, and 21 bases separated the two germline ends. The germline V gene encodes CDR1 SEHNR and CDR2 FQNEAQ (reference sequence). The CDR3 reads CASSPHPLRGSSTDTQYF. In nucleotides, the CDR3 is TGTGCCAGCAGCCCGCATCCACTCCGGGGGAGCAGCACAGATACGCAGTATTTT.

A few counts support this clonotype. The CDR3 sequence is CASSWGPSRREQYV. The CDR3 DNA reads TGTGCCAGCAGTTGGGGCCCTTCTCGGCGCGAGCAGTACGTC. This chain connects TRBV6-2 or TRBV6-3 to TRBJ2-7; D might be TRBD1 (5 bases). This CDR3 is built from 14 residues. The V end lost 4 bases, the J end lost 6 bases, and 16 bases lay between the germline ends. Germline CDR1 and CDR2: MNHEY and SVGEGT.

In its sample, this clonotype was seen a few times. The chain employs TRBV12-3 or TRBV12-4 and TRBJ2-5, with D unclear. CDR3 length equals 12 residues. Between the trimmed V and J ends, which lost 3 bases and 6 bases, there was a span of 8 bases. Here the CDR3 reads CASSFPQQTQYF. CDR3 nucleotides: TGTGCCAGCAGTTTCCCTCAACAGACCCAGTACTTC.

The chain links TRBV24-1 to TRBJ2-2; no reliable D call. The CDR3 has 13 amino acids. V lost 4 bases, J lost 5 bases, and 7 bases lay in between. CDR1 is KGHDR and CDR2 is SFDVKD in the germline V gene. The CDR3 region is CATSDWGTGELFF. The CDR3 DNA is TGTGCCACCAGTGACTGGGGAACCGGGGAGCTGTTTTTT.

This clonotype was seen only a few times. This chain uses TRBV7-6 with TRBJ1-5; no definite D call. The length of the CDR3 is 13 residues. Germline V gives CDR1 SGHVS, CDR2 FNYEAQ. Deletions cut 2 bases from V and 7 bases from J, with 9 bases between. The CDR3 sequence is CASSLNPQQPQHF. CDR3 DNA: TGTGCCAGCAGCTTAAACCCTCAGCAGCCCCAGCATTTT.

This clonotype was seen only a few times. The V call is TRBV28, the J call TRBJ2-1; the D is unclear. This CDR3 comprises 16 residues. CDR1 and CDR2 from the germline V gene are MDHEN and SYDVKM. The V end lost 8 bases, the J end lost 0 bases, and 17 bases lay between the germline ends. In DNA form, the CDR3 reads TGTGCCAGCCCCCCCCTGACGGTCAGCTCCTACAATGAGCAGTTCTTC. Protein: CASPPLTVSSYNEQFF.

The CDR3 spells CASSLALDRGHGYTF. For the CDR3, the DNA is TGCGCCAGCAGCTTGGCTCTGGACAGGGGGCACGGCTACACCTTC. V usage is TRBV5-1 and J usage is TRBJ1-2; 11 bases map to TRBD1. CDR3 length equals 15 residues. Germline CDR1 SGHRS, CDR2 YFSETQ. J gave up 8 bases and V 0 bases, and 6 bases lay outside the gene matches.

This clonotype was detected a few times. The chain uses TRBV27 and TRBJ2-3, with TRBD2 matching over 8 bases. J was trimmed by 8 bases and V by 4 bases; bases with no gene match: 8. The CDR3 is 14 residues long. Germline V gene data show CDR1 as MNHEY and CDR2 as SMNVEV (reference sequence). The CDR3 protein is CASSSMSSGGTQYF. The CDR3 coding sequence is TGTGCCAGCAGTTCAATGTCAAGCGGGGGTACGCAGTATTTT.

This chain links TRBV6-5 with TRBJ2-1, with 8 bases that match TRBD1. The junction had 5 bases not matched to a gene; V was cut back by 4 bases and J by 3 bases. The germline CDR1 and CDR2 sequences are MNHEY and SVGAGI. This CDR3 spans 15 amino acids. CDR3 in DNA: TGTGCCAGCAGTTCCCGGGACAGGAACTACAATGAGCAGTTCTTC. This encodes CASSSRDRNYNEQFF.

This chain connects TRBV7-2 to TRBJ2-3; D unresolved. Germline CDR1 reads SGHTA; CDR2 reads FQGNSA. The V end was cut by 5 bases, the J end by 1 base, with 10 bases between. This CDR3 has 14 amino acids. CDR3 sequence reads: CASSLDVGTDTQYF. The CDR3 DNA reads TGTGCCAGCAGCCTCGACGTTGGCACAGATACGCAGTATTTT.

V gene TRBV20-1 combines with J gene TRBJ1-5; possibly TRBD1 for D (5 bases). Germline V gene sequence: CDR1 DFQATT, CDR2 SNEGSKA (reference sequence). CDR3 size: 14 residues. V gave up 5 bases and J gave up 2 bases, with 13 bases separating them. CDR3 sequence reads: CSAGVGGGNQPQHF. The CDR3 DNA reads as TGCAGTGCTGGCGTGGGGGGAGGCAATCAGCCCCAGCATTTT.

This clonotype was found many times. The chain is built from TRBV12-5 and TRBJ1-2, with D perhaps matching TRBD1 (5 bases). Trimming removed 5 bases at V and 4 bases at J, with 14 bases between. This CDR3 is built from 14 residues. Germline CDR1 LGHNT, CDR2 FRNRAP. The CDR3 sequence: CASGPRGEVYGYTF. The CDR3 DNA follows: TGTGCTAGTGGTCCAAGGGGCGAAGTCTATGGCTACACCTTC.

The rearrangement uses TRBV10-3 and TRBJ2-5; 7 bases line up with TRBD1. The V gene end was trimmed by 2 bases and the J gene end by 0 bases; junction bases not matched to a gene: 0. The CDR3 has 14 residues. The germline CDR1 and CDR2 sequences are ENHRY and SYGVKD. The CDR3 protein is CAISEQGDQETQYF. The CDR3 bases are TGTGCCATCAGTGAGCAGGGGGACCAAGAGACCCAGTACTTC.

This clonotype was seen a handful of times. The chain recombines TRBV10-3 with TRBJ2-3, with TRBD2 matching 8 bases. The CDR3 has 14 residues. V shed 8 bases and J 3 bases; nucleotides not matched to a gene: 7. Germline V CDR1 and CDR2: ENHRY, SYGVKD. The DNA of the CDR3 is TGTGCCATCTCGATCAGCGGGGGTACAGATACGCAGTATTTT. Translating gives CAISISGGTDTQYF.

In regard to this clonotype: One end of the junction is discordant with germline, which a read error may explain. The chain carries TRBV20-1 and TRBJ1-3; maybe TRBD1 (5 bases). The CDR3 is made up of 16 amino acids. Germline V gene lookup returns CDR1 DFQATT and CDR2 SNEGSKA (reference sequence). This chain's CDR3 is CSARAGGTLSGNTIYF. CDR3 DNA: TGCAGTGCCAGAGCCGGGGGAACCCTCTCGGGAAACACCATATATTTT.

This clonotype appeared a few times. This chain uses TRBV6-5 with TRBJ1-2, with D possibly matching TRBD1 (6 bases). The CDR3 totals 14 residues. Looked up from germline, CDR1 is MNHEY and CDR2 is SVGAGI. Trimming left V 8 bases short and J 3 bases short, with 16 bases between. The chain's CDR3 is CASGASGHDYGYTF. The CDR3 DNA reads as TGTGCCAGCGGGGCCTCGGGACACGACTATGGCTACACCTTC.

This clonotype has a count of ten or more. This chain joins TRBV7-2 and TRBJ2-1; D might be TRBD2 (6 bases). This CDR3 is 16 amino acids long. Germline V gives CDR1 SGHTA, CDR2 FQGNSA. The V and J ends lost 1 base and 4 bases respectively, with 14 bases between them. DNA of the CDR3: TGTGCCAGCAGCTTAGAAGGCGGGGCCTGGTACAATGAGCAGTTCTTC. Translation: CASSLEGGAWYNEQFF.

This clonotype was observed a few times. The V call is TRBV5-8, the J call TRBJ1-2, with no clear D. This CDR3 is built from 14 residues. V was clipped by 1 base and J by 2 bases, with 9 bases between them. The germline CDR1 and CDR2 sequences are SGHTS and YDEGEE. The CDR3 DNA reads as TGTGCCAGCAGCTTGCCGCCGGGAAACTATGGCTACACCTTC. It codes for CASSLPPGNYGYTF.

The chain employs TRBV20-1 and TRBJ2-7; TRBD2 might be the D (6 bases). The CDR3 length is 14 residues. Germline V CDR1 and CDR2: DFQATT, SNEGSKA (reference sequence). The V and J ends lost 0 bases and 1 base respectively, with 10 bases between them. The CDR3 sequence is CSARDEGRSYEQYF. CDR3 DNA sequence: TGCAGTGCTAGAGATGAGGGGAGGTCCTACGAGCAGTACTTC.

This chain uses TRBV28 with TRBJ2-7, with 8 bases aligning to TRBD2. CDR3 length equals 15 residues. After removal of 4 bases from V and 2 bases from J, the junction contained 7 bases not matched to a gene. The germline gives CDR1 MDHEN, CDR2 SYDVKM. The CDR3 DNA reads TGTGCCAGCAGTTCGGGCGGGGGACTAGCCTACGAGCAGTACGTC. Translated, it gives CASSSGGGLAYEQYV.

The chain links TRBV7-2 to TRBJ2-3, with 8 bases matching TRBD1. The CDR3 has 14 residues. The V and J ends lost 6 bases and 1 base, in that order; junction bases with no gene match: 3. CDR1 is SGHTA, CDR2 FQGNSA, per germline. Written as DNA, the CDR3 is TGTGCCAGCAGGCCGACAGGGGGCACAGATACGCAGTATTTT. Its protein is CASRPTGGTDTQYF.

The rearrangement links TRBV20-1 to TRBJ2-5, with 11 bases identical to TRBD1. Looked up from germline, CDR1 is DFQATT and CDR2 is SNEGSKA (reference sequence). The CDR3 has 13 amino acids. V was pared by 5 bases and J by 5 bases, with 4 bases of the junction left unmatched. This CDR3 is CSAPGTGGETQYF. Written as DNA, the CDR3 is TGCAGTGCTCCCGGGACAGGGGGGGAGACCCAGTACTTC.

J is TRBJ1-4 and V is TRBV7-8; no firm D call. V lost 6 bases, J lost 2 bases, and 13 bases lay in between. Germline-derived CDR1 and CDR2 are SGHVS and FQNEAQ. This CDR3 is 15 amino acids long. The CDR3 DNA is TGTGCCAGCAGGGAAACACGGGAGACTAATGAAAAACTGTTTTTT. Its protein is CASRETRETNEKLFF.

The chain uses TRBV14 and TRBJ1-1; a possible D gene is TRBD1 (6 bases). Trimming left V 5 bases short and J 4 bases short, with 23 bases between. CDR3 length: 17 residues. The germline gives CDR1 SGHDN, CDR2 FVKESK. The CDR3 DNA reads TGTGCCAGCAGCTCTATTTACGAAGGGGGGACGGGCACTGAAGCTTTCTTT. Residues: CASSSIYEGGTGTEAFF.

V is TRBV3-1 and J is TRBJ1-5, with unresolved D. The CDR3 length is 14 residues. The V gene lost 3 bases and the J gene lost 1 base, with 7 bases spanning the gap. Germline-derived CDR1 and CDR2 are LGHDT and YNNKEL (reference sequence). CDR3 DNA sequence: TGTGCCAGCAGCCAGGGTGACAGCAATCAGCCCCAGCATTTT. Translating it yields CASSQGDSNQPQHF.